The 25 T cell receptor beta chains below were found in one sample sequenced in a study of blood T cell repertoires in COVID-19. Sequenced by immunoSEQ multiplex PCR; TCRdb stores in-frame clones only, minus some. The sample has around 270,000 clones, 70% to 90% seen once. The source material was PBMCs or T cells enriched from blood (not recorded which). These receptors all come from a woman in her twenties or thirties who had recovered from COVID-19.

This clone has a single count. The J gene is TRBJ2-3, the V gene TRBV19; maybe TRBD2 (9 bases). Germline CDR1 is LNHDA and CDR2 is SQIVND (reference sequence). V lost 2 bases and J 1 base, leaving 13 bases between the germline ends. The CDR3 totals 16 residues. The CDR3 nucleotides are TGTGCCAGTAGTATACTAGCGGGACAGGGCACAGATACGCAGTATTTT. Translated, it gives CASSILAGQGTDTQYF.

This chain joins TRBV6-2 or TRBV6-3 and TRBJ1-1; tentatively, D is TRBD1 (6 bases). In germline, CDR1 is MNHEY, CDR2 SVGEGT. Trimming pared 2 bases from V and 3 bases from J, leaving 10 bases between. The CDR3 has 14 residues. The CDR3 DNA is TGTGCCAGCAGTTACAACAGGGTCGACACTGAAGCTTTCTTT. Protein sequence: CASSYNRVDTEAFF.

This clone is a singleton in its sample. This chain links TRBV6-6 with TRBJ1-2; D perhaps matches TRBD1 (6 bases). CDR1 is MNHNY and CDR2 is SVGAGI in the germline V gene (reference sequence). V was cut by 6 bases and J by 5 bases, with 16 bases left in between. This CDR3 has 14 amino acids. CDR3 in amino acids: CASRPNQGMYGYTF. CDR3 bases: TGTGCCAGCAGACCAAATCAGGGGATGTATGGCTACACCTTC.

The chain uses TRBV24-1 and TRBJ1-1; unclear D gene. Trimming pared 3 bases from V and 5 bases from J, leaving 9 bases between. CDR1 is KGHDR, CDR2 SFDVKD, per germline. This CDR3 region has 13 residues. This CDR3 is CATSDDIGTEAFF. The CDR3 bases are TGTGCCACCAGTGATGACATTGGGACTGAAGCTTTCTTT.

The chain has TRBV24-1 and TRBJ2-1; the D gene is possibly TRBD2 (6 bases). Per the germline V gene, CDR1 is KGHDR and CDR2 is SFDVKD. V was shortened by 1 base and J by 5 bases, with 11 bases between the two germline ends. The CDR3 has 15 amino acids. The CDR3 reads CATSDFPTRNNEQFF. The CDR3 region has the DNA TGTGCCACCAGTGATTTCCCGACTAGAAACAATGAGCAGTTCTTC.

V is TRBV7-6 and J is TRBJ1-1; weak D call: TRBD1 (5 bases). The CDR3 contains 13 residues. V dropped 4 bases and J dropped 6 bases, with 12 bases sitting between them. Per the germline V gene, CDR1 is SGHVS and CDR2 is FNYEAQ. CDR3 loop: CASSSRGHPEAFF. The CDR3 nucleotides are TGTGCCAGCAGCTCCCGCGGACACCCTGAAGCTTTCTTT.

The chain carries TRBV7-9 and TRBJ1-1, with 10 bases identical to TRBD1. CDR3 length: 15 amino acids. Germline V CDR1 and CDR2: SEHNR, FQNEAQ (reference sequence). Unmatched junction bases numbered 6, after V lost 3 bases and J lost 5 bases. CDR3 DNA: TGTGCCAGCAGCTTCTGGACAGGGGGAGAGACTGAAGCTTTCTTT. Amino acids: CASSFWTGGETEAFF.

The V and J genes are TRBV5-1 and TRBJ2-2; 9 positions match TRBD1. The CDR3 has 17 residues. Trimming took 0 bases from V and 2 from J; bases not matched to a gene: 5. From germline, CDR1 is SGHRS and CDR2 YFSETQ. For the CDR3, the DNA is TGCGCCAGCAGCTTGGCAAGGGGACAGGGTAACACCGGGGAGCTGTTTTTT. As protein: CASSLARGQGNTGELFF.

The count of this clone is one. This chain uses TRBV12-3 or TRBV12-4 with TRBJ2-7, with D hard to call. The CDR3 is 12 amino acids. V was pared by 8 bases and J by 5 bases, with 13 bases between. In nucleotides, the CDR3 is TGTGCCAGCGCCCCCCGCCGGGACGAGCAGTACTTC. It codes for CASAPRRDEQYF.

The chain employs TRBV28 and TRBJ2-3; 7 nucleotides line up with TRBD2. Germline loops: CDR1 MDHEN, CDR2 SYDVKM. The CDR3 consists of 16 residues. V was pared by 0 bases and J by 2 bases, with 5 bases of the junction left unmatched. CDR3 protein: CASSLWASGFTDTQYF. CDR3 bases: TGTGCCAGCAGTTTATGGGCTAGCGGTTTCACAGATACGCAGTATTTT.

The chain employs TRBV11-2 and TRBJ1-1; D perhaps matches TRBD1 (6 bases). CDR1 and CDR2 from the germline V gene are SGHAT and FQNNGV. V was trimmed by 3 bases and J by 1 base, leaving 9 bases between them. The CDR3 spans 14 residues. CDR3 residues: CASSLTGSNTEAFF. The CDR3 bases are TGTGCCAGCAGCTTGACAGGTTCGAACACTGAAGCTTTCTTT.

The chain employs TRBV10-3 and TRBJ1-1; D is perhaps TRBD1 (5 bases). The V and J ends lost 10 bases and 2 bases respectively, with 14 bases between them. The CDR3 has 13 residues. In germline, CDR1 is ENHRY, CDR2 SYGVKD. CDR3 amino acids: CASRAGLNTEAFF. The CDR3 bases are TGTGCCAGCAGGGCAGGGCTAAACACTGAAGCTTTCTTT.

The chain couples TRBV4-1 to TRBJ2-1, with D uncertain. CDR3 length: 18 amino acids. Looked up from germline, CDR1 is MGHRA and CDR2 is YSYEKL. V lost 0 bases and J 0 bases, leaving 15 bases between the germline ends. The CDR3 sequence is CASSQDRPEEGSYNEQFF. Written as DNA, the CDR3 is TGCGCCAGCAGCCAAGACCGCCCCGAGGAAGGCTCCTACAATGAGCAGTTCTTC.

The V gene is TRBV19, the J gene TRBJ1-2; TRBD1 matches 8 bases. CDR1 and CDR2 from the germline V gene are LNHDA and SQIVND (reference sequence). This CDR3 is 15 amino acids long. V trimming: 5 bases; J trimming: 2 bases; junction bases outside the gene matches: 7. The CDR3 loop is CASSATGGKNYGYTF. The CDR3 DNA is TGTGCCAGTAGTGCAACAGGGGGAAAAAACTATGGCTACACCTTC.

This clone has a handful of counts. The V call is TRBV30, the J call TRBJ1-1; 8 bases match TRBD1. Germline V gene lookup returns CDR1 GTSNPN and CDR2 SVGIG (reference sequence). V lost 2 bases, J lost 1 base, and 6 bases stayed unmatched. The CDR3 length is 15 residues. DNA of the CDR3: TGTGCCTGGAGTTTCACCGGGACAGGGAACACTGAAGCTTTCTTT. Protein: CAWSFTGTGNTEAFF.

The genes are TRBV5-1 and TRBJ2-5, with 10 nucleotides matching TRBD2. Germline CDR1 and CDR2: SGHRS and YFSETQ. There are 16 residues in the CDR3. With V trimmed by 0 bases and J by 5 bases, 7 bases remained unmatched. The CDR3 coding sequence is TGCGCCAGCAGCTTGGCCCCTAGCGGGGGAATGGAGACCCAGTACTTC. The encoded protein is CASSLAPSGGMETQYF.

The rearrangement joins TRBV28 to TRBJ2-7; a possible D gene is TRBD2 (6 bases). There are 14 residues in the CDR3. Trimming removed 5 bases at V and 2 bases at J, with 13 bases between. Germline V lookup: CDR1 MDHEN, CDR2 SYDVKM. The CDR3 region is CASSSPRGPYEQYF. In DNA, the CDR3 is TGTGCCAGCAGTAGCCCGCGGGGTCCCTACGAGCAGTACTTC.

The chain carries TRBV2 and TRBJ1-5, with 7 bases fitting TRBD1. From germline, CDR1 is SNHLY and CDR2 FYNNEI. With 3 bases clipped from V and 2 bases from J, the junction kept 4 bases outside the gene matches. This CDR3 spans 15 amino acids. CDR3 protein: CASSDRTGGNQPQHF. The CDR3 bases are TGTGCCAGCAGTGATAGGACAGGCGGCAATCAGCCCCAGCATTTT.

The chain joins TRBV6-5 to TRBJ1-2; no clear D gene. V was cut by 0 bases and J by 8 bases, with 16 bases left in between. This CDR3 has 15 amino acids. CDR1 and CDR2 (germline): MNHEY, SVGAGI. CDR3 in amino acids: CASSYSYSLLGGYTF. The CDR3 DNA reads TGTGCCAGCAGTTACTCGTACAGTCTGCTGGGCGGCTACACCTTC.

This chain joins TRBV7-9 and TRBJ2-1; 11 bases agree with TRBD2. Germline values: CDR1 SEHNR, CDR2 FQNEAQ (reference sequence). V lost 3 bases, J lost 7 bases, and 5 bases stayed unmatched. This CDR3 spans 15 amino acids. The CDR3 region is CASSFSSGRRNEQFF. The CDR3 nucleotides read TGTGCCAGCAGCTTTTCTAGCGGGAGGCGAAATGAGCAGTTCTTC.

This chain uses TRBV4-2 with TRBJ1-2, with 7 bases fitting TRBD1. Trimming cost V 0 bases and J 6 bases; bases outside gene matches: 22. This CDR3 has 20 residues. Looked up from germline, CDR1 is LGHNA and CDR2 is YNFKEQ. Here the CDR3 DNA reads TGTGCCAGCAGCCAAGATACGGGTTCGGGACAGCGCGTCAAGGCGGATGGCTACACCTTC. Its translation is CASSQDTGSGQRVKADGYTF.

DNA for the CDR3: TGCGCCAGCAGCGTGGACATTTACTACGAGCAGTACTTC. It translates to CASSVDIYYEQYF. The chain carries TRBV5-1 and TRBJ2-7; D is possibly TRBD1 (5 bases). V lost 4 bases and J 3 bases, leaving 11 bases between the germline ends. CDR1 is SGHRS, CDR2 YFSETQ, per germline. CDR3 length: 13 residues.

The chain carries TRBV28 and TRBJ2-2; the D is unclear. Germline V CDR1 and CDR2: MDHEN, SYDVKM. The CDR3 totals 14 residues. V was shortened by 3 bases and J by 0 bases, with 5 bases between the two germline ends. CDR3 DNA sequence: TGTGCCAGCAGTTTTCGTCCGAACACCGGGGAGCTGTTTTTT. This gives the protein CASSFRPNTGELFF.

The table lists this clone with a count of one. The chain uses TRBV3-1 (or the pseudogene TRBV3-2) and TRBJ2-1, with 7 nucleotides matching TRBD1. Unmatched junction bases numbered 11, after V lost 6 bases and J lost 3 bases. This CDR3 is 16 amino acids long. Looked up from germline, CDR1 is LGHDT and CDR2 is YNNKEL (reference sequence). The CDR3, as DNA: TGTGCCAGCAGTCGCGAGGGGGCGCGTAGCTACAATGAGCAGTTCTTC. This gives the protein CASSREGARSYNEQFF.

The gene calls are TRBV6-5 and TRBJ1-1; D ambiguous. Per the germline V gene, CDR1 is MNHEY and CDR2 is SVGAGI. The CDR3 loop spans 14 amino acids. V lost 5 bases to trimming and J lost 0 bases, with 10 bases between them. The CDR3 DNA sequence: TGTGCCAGCAGTCCCTCAAGCCTGAACACTGAAGCTTTCTTT. It encodes CASSPSSLNTEAFF.